Presented here are 7 T cell receptor beta chains from one specimen sequenced in a study of CD4+ T cells in melanoma. Assay: immunoSEQ multiplex PCR; the TCRdb copy retains only in-frame clones and omits some. This table holds approximately 12,000 clones, roughly 70% found once. The source material was cells from a culture (not recorded whether cultured in vitro). These receptors originate from a human donor with melanoma.

This chain uses TRBV5-1 with TRBJ2-7; D possibly uses TRBD1 or TRBD2 (6 bases each). The CDR3 loop spans 11 amino acids. Germline V gene sequence: CDR1 SGHRS, CDR2 YFSETQ. V lost 4 bases and J 12 bases, leaving 14 bases between the germline ends. The DNA of the CDR3 is TGCGCCAGCAGCCTGGAGGGGGAGACGTACTTC. Translated, it gives CASSLEGETYF. Filled out from reference TRBV5-1 and TRBJ2-7, the complete variable domain reads KAGVTQTPRYLIKTRGQQVTLSCSPISGHRSVSWYQQTPGQGLQFLFEYFSETQRNKGNFPGRFSGRQFSNSRSEMNVSTLELGDSALYLCASSLEGETYFGPGTRLTVT.

The chain is built from TRBV13 and TRBJ2-7, with TRBD1 as a possible D gene (5 bases). There are 12 residues in the CDR3. V was shortened by 6 bases and J by 6 bases, with 12 bases between the two germline ends. CDR1 PRHDT and CDR2 FYEKMQ come from the germline V gene (reference sequence). The CDR3 protein is CASSSQGAEQYF. CDR3 coding DNA: TGTGCCAGCAGTTCCCAGGGCGCCGAGCAGTACTTC.

In this sample, this clone turned up once. J is TRBJ2-1 and V is TRBV6-1; D not certain. CDR1 MNHNS and CDR2 SASEGT come from the germline V gene. The CDR3 has 15 amino acids. Deletions cut 4 bases from V and 2 bases from J, with 12 bases between. The CDR3, as DNA: TGTGCCAGCAGTGCTCGTCTAACAACCTACAATGAGCAGTTCTTC. Encoded protein: CASSARLTTYNEQFF.

This clone appeared once. This rearrangement joins TRBV7-3 to TRBJ2-5, with D perhaps being TRBD1 or TRBD2 (6 bases each). Looked up from germline, CDR1 is SGHTA and CDR2 is FQGTGA. V dropped 1 base and J dropped 5 bases, with 17 bases sitting between them. The CDR3 is 16 amino acids. The CDR3 DNA is TGTGCCAGCAGCTTAAAGGGGGGCAGGGAGGAGGAGACCCAGTACTTC. As protein: CASSLKGGREEETQYF.

Relative to its sample, this clone is medium-sized. The gene calls are TRBV2 and TRBJ1-2; TRBD1 agrees at 7 bases. The V and J ends lost 6 bases and 8 bases, in that order; junction bases with no gene match: 6. There are 12 residues in the CDR3. CDR1 is SNHLY and CDR2 is FYNNEI in the germline V gene. The CDR3 nucleotides read TGTGCCAGCAGAATCGACAGGGACGGCTACACCTTC. It encodes CASRIDRDGYTF.

V usage is TRBV9 and J usage is TRBJ1-6; a weak D match, TRBD1 (5 bases). In germline, CDR1 is SGDLS, CDR2 YYNGEE. V gave up 0 bases and J gave up 10 bases, with 14 bases separating them. The CDR3 runs to 15 residues. The CDR3: CASSVEARVGSPLHF. CDR3 bases: TGTGCCAGCAGCGTAGAGGCCAGGGTGGGATCACCCCTCCACTTT.

The J gene is TRBJ1-2, the V gene TRBV7-2, with 10 positions matching TRBD1. The junction had 5 bases not matched to a gene; V was cut back by 5 bases and J by 2 bases. Germline V lookup: CDR1 SGHTA, CDR2 FQGNSA. This CDR3 has 15 amino acids. This CDR3 reads CASSGRDRGNYGYTF. The DNA for the CDR3 is TGTGCCAGCAGCGGTCGGGACAGGGGCAACTATGGCTACACCTTC.